The 21 T cell receptor beta chains in this list originate from one sample, sequenced in a study of CD8 T cells in Susac syndrome. Reverse transcription used about 0.45 to 1 ug RNA and random hexamers. Using its own MiXCR run on the immunoSEQ multiplex PCR reads, TCRdb lists one record per CDR3 protein. In the table there are about 90,000 distinct CDR3 sequences, 85% to 95% of which are singletons. Sequencing was done on a sample of CD8+ T cells from PBMCs. The source of these receptors is a human donor in good health.

The gene calls are TRBV5-8 and TRBJ2-7; tentative D call: TRBD1 (5 bases). Germline loops: CDR1 SGHTS, CDR2 YDEGEE. The CDR3 is 13 residues long. The V end lost 0 bases, the J end lost 5 bases, and 9 bases lay between the germline ends. The CDR3 DNA is TGTGCCAGCAGCTTGGCAGGGTTCAACGAGCAGTACTTC. Translation: CASSLAGFNEQYF.

The chain uses TRBV7-9 and TRBJ2-7; D uncertain. CDR1 and CDR2 (germline): SEHNR, FQNEAQ (reference sequence). The CDR3 is 15 amino acids. V was cut by 4 bases and J by 5 bases, with 18 bases left in between. The CDR3 coding sequence is TGTGCCAGCAGCTCCACGGGTAGCTTAGTCCACGAGCAGTACTTC. It yields the protein CASSSTGSLVHEQYF. Based on the CDR3 plus reference TRBV7-9 and TRBJ2-7, the full variable domain is DTGVSQNPRHKITKRGQNVTFRCDPISEHNRLYWYRQTLGQGPEFLTYFQNEAQLEKSRLLSDRFSAERPKGSFSTLEIQRTEQGDSAMYLCASSSTGSLVHEQYFGPGTRLTVT.

This clonotype has more than one count but fewer than ten. The chain uses TRBV4-1 and TRBJ1-1, with D unresolved. The CDR3 has 14 residues. The germline V gene has CDR1 MGHRA and CDR2 YSYEKL. The V gene lost 0 bases and the J gene lost 5 bases, with 10 bases spanning the gap. The CDR3 protein is CASSQEGSLTEAFF. For the CDR3, the DNA is TGCGCCAGCAGCCAAGAAGGGTCTCTAACTGAAGCTTTCTTT.

The CDR3 sequence: CATSDLGGTEAFF. CDR3 sequence (DNA): TGTGCCACCAGTGATTTGGGGGGAACTGAAGCTTTCTTT. The chain uses TRBV24-1 and TRBJ1-1, with D perhaps matching TRBD1 (5 bases). CDR1 and CDR2 (germline): KGHDR, SFDVKD. V was cut by 0 bases and J by 5 bases, with 6 bases left in between. The CDR3 loop spans 13 amino acids.

This clonotype came up once. The chain uses TRBV5-1 and TRBJ1-5; possibly TRBD1 for D (6 bases). This CDR3 has 14 amino acids. Germline V gene data show CDR1 as SGHRS and CDR2 as YFSETQ. The V and J ends lost 6 bases and 3 bases respectively, with 13 bases between them. CDR3 coding DNA: TGCGCCAGCAAAGAGACAGGCGACAATCAGCCCCAGCATTTT. Its translation: CASKETGDNQPQHF. The full variable domain, rest sourced from reference TRBV5-1 and TRBJ1-5, is KAGVTQTPRYLIKTRGQQVTLSCSPISGHRSVSWYQQTPGQGLQFLFEYFSETQRNKGNFPGRFSGRQFSNSRSEMNVSTLELGDSALYLCASKETGDNQPQHFGDGTRLSIL.

The rearrangement uses TRBV29-1 and TRBJ1-1; 8 bases map to TRBD1. V lost 3 bases to trimming and J lost 1 base; unmatched junction nucleotides: 16. The germline gives CDR1 SQVTM, CDR2 ANQGSEA. This CDR3 region has 18 residues. DNA for the CDR3: TGCAGCGTTGACCCTGCGGGGACAGGCCCCAGGGGGAACACTGAAGCTTTCTTT. It yields the protein CSVDPAGTGPRGNTEAFF.

This chain connects TRBV5-6 to TRBJ1-2; TRBD1 is a possible D gene (5 bases). In germline, CDR1 is SGHDT, CDR2 YYEEEE. V was trimmed by 2 bases and J by 10 bases, leaving 12 bases between them. The CDR3 has 12 residues. The CDR3: CASSFGTFAYTF. The CDR3 DNA follows: TGTGCCAGCAGCTTCGGGACGTTCGCCTACACCTTC.

CDR3 sequence: CASSLRERELFF. CDR3 sequence (DNA): TGTGCCAGCAGTTTACGGGAACGGGAGCTGTTTTTT. This rearrangement joins TRBV12-3 or TRBV12-4 to TRBJ2-2; D may be TRBD2 (5 bases). Between the trimmed V and J ends, which lost 2 bases and 9 bases, there was a span of 7 bases. The CDR3 extends over 12 amino acids.

In its sample, this clonotype was seen once. This chain connects TRBV7-9 to TRBJ2-7; 9 bases are shared with TRBD1. V was clipped by 3 bases and J by 5 bases; unmatched bases: 8. This CDR3 has 15 amino acids. Germline loops: CDR1 SEHNR, CDR2 FQNEAQ (reference sequence). The CDR3 loop is CASSFPGQGIHEQYF. The DNA for the CDR3 is TGTGCCAGCAGCTTCCCGGGACAGGGTATCCACGAGCAGTACTTC.

This chain uses TRBV9 with TRBJ1-2, with D maybe TRBD1 (6 bases). The CDR3 totals 15 residues. Germline V gene lookup returns CDR1 SGDLS and CDR2 YYNGEE. Trimming left V 0 bases short and J 0 bases short, with 9 bases between. This chain's CDR3 is CASSVATGPNYGYTF. The CDR3 nucleotides are TGTGCCAGCAGCGTAGCAACAGGGCCTAACTATGGCTACACCTTC.

This chain connects TRBV2 to TRBJ2-3, with D possibly TRBD1 on 5 matching bases. Trimming left V 5 bases short and J 2 bases short, with 17 bases between. Germline CDR1 and CDR2: SNHLY and FYNNEI. CDR3 length: 16 amino acids. CDR3 loop: CASSPILTANTDTQYF. CDR3 DNA sequence: TGTGCCAGCAGTCCTATACTGACAGCGAACACAGATACGCAGTATTTT. The entire variable domain, with the rest obtained from reference TRBV2 and TRBJ2-3, is as follows: EPEVTQTPSHQVTQMGQEVILRCVPISNHLYFYWYRQILGQKVEFLVSFYNNEISEKSEIFDDQFSVERPDGSNFTLKIRSTKLEDSAMYFCASSPILTANTDTQYFGPGTRLTVL.

In nucleotides, the CDR3 is TGCAGCGTAGACGACAGGGGTGCCTATGGCTACACCTTC. Protein sequence: CSVDDRGAYGYTF. V and J are TRBV29-1 and TRBJ1-2, with 8 bases aligning to TRBD1. The germline CDR1 and CDR2 sequences are SQVTM and ANQGSEA. V shed 6 bases and J 4 bases; nucleotides not matched to a gene: 7. The CDR3 length is 13 residues.

V gene TRBV29-1 combines with J gene TRBJ2-2; 7 bases align to TRBD2. This CDR3 spans 14 amino acids. The V and J ends lost 2 bases and 2 bases, in that order; junction bases with no gene match: 2. From germline, CDR1 is SQVTM and CDR2 ANQGSEA. CDR3 coding DNA: TGCAGCGTTGAACGGGGGGTCAACACCGGGGAGCTGTTTTTT. Its translation is CSVERGVNTGELFF.

This clonotype is a singleton in its sample. The rearrangement uses TRBV2 and TRBJ2-1; D uncertain. Germline CDR1 reads SNHLY; CDR2 reads FYNNEI. This CDR3 is built from 16 residues. V was shortened by 6 bases and J by 7 bases, with 22 bases between the two germline ends. The CDR3 sequence: CASSWPMDQLGNEQFF. The DNA for the CDR3 is TGTGCCAGCAGCTGGCCAATGGATCAGCTGGGTAATGAGCAGTTCTTC.

The count of this clonotype is one. This rearrangement joins TRBV12-3 or TRBV12-4 to TRBJ2-4; D call uncertain. The CDR3 is 14 residues long. V dropped 1 base and J dropped 1 base, with 5 bases sitting between them. The CDR3 bases are TGTGCCAGCAGTTTAGTGGGGGCCAAAAACATTCAGTACTTC. Amino acids: CASSLVGAKNIQYF.

The rearrangement links TRBV5-1 to TRBJ2-1; possibly TRBD2 for D (5 bases). Germline values: CDR1 SGHRS, CDR2 YFSETQ. This CDR3 comprises 14 residues. The V end was cut by 7 bases, the J end by 4 bases, with 15 bases between. This CDR3 reads CASSPGSQYNEQFF. DNA of the CDR3: TGCGCCAGCTCACCGGGGTCACAATACAATGAGCAGTTCTTC.

V is TRBV10-3 and J is TRBJ2-3; D unclear. CDR1 ENHRY and CDR2 SYGVKD come from the germline V gene. This CDR3 has 15 residues. Trimming took 5 bases from V and 1 from J, leaving 13 bases between them. CDR3 loop: CAISRTDSGTDTQYF. The CDR3 coding sequence is TGTGCCATCAGTCGGACCGATTCGGGCACAGATACGCAGTATTTT.

The rearrangement uses TRBV11-3 and TRBJ2-1; TRBD2 matches 8 bases. CDR1 is SGHNT, CDR2 YENEEA, per germline. The CDR3 has 15 residues. V trimming: 4 bases; J trimming: 9 bases; junction bases outside the gene matches: 11. This chain's CDR3 is CASSSFGLANGEQFF. The CDR3 DNA sequence: TGTGCCAGCAGCTCCTTCGGACTAGCTAACGGTGAGCAGTTCTTC.

The chain is built from TRBV4-1 and TRBJ2-1; tentatively, D is TRBD1 (5 bases). This CDR3 comprises 12 residues. CDR1 and CDR2 (germline): MGHRA, YSYEKL. The V and J ends lost 1 base and 9 bases respectively, with 7 bases between them. This chain's CDR3 is CASSQVRGEQFF. In DNA, the CDR3 is TGCGCCAGCAGCCAAGTAAGGGGTGAGCAGTTCTTC.

The J gene is TRBJ2-7, the V gene TRBV11-2, with D possibly matching TRBD2 (6 bases). Germline V gene sequence: CDR1 SGHAT, CDR2 FQNNGV. V was pared by 2 bases and J by 1 base, with 12 bases between. The CDR3 sequence is 15 residues long. For the CDR3, the DNA is TGTGCCAGCAGCTTAAATGGCGGGGAATCCTACGAGCAGTACTTC. Translated: CASSLNGGESYEQYF.

This sequence joins TRBV7-8 and TRBJ2-3; D gene uncertain. Trimming pared 5 bases from V and 0 bases from J, leaving 9 bases between. Per the germline V gene, CDR1 is SGHVS and CDR2 is FQNEAQ. This CDR3 contains 14 residues. This CDR3 reads CASSPGSSTDTQYF. The CDR3, as DNA: TGTGCCAGCAGCCCAGGTAGTAGCACAGATACGCAGTATTTT.